Each of the 2 T cell receptor beta chains below was sequenced from the same sample in a study of Ad26.COV2.S vaccination and SARS-CoV-2 variants. Libraries were prepared by immunoSEQ multiplex PCR; TCRdb keeps only in-frame clonotypes and omits some of them. This table has about 390,000 clones, approximately 91% appearing once. The treatment was: roughly 18 received Ad26.COV2.S at low or high dose, single or two shots; about 5 received placebo; per-sample allocation not given. The investigators took samples on day 63 after the first vaccine or placebo injection. Sequences were derived from peripheral blood, sampled in a trial of Ad26.COV2.S vaccine versus placebo. These receptors were obtained from a person between 18 and 59 years old who received the Ad26.COV2.S COVID-19 vaccine or a placebo.

This chain uses TRBV15 with TRBJ2-6, with D possibly TRBD1 on 5 matching bases. V dropped 6 bases and J dropped 0 bases, with 12 bases sitting between them. Germline lookup yields CDR1 LNHNV and CDR2 YYDKDF (reference sequence). This CDR3 is 16 amino acids long. DNA of the CDR3: TGTGCCACCAGTCCTGTTGACAGCTCTGGGGCCAACGTCCTGACTTTC. Translation: CATSPVDSSGANVLTF.

This clone was detected a few times. Compared with germline, one end of the junction differs, possibly owing to a read error. The gene calls are TRBV5-4 and TRBJ1-3; no clear D gene. Germline CDR1 reads SGHNT; CDR2 reads YYREEE (reference sequence). CDR3 size: 9 residues. CDR3 nucleotide sequence: TGTGCCAGCAGCCCTCGGATAATATTT. Amino acids: CASSPRIIF.